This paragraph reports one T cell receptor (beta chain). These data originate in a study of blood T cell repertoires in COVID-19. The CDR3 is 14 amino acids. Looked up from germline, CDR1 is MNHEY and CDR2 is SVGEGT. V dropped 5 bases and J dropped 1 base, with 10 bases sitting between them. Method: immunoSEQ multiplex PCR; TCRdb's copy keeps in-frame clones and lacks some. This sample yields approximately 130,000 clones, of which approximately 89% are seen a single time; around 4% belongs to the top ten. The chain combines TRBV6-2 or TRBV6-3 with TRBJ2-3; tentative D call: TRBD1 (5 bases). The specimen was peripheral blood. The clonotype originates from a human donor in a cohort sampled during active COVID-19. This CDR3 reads CASSRWGGTDTQYF. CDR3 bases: TGTGCCAGCAGTCGATGGGGCGGCACAGATACGCAGTATTTT.